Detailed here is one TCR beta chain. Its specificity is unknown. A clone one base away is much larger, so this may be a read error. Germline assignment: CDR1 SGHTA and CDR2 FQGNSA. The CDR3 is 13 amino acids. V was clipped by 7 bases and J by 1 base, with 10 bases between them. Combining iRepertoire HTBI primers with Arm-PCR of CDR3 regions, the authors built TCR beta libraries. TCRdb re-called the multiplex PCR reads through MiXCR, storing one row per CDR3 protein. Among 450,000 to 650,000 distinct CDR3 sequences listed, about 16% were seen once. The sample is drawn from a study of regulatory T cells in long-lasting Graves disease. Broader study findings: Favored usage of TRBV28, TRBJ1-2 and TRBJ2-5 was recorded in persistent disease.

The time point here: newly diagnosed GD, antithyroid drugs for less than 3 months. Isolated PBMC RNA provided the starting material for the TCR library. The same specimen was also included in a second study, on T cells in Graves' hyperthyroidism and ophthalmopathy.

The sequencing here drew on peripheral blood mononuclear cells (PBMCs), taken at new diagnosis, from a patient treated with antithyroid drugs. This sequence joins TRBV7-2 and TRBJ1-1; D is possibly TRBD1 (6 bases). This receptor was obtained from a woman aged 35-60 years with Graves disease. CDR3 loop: CASTKDRNTEAFF. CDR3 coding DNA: TGTGCCAGCACCAAGGACAGGAACACTGAAGCTTTCTTT.